A selection of T cell receptor beta chains follows, all from one sample in a study of T cells expressing NK-cell markers. TCRdb reprocessed the 5' RACE reads, with one entry per CDR3 protein and no DNA. This sample's table has roughly 390,000 distinct CDR3 sequences. Sequenced input: blood T cells: a sorted CD56 or NKG2C T cell subset, CD4+ or CD8+ T cells, or bulk PBMC T cells (not recorded which). Receptors originate from a man aged 18 to 69 in good health. CDR3s include the opening cysteine and the closing phenylalanine or tryptophan. Fields, in order: V gene, J gene, CDR3 protein.

TRBV20-1	TRBJ2-3	CSAPPLAGTDTQYF
TRBV28	TRBJ2-3	CASMRTLNLQYF
TRBV6-5	TRBJ1-5	CASSYTSGQSSNQPQHF
TRBV18	TRBJ1-2	CASSPTGGGYTF
TRBV5-1	TRBJ1-2	CASSSGRNSNYGYTF
TRBV7-2	TRBJ2-4	CASSLGRGADIQYF
TRBV19	TRBJ1-5	CASSIRQYSSNQPQHF
TRBV25-1	TRBJ1-5	CASSERGNQPQHF
TRBV10-2	TRBJ1-4	CASSQGQGRNEKLFF
TRBV7-2	TRBJ2-2	CASSDRGEGTGELFF
TRBV5-1	TRBJ2-7	CASSLVGRQSSYEQYF
TRBV19	TRBJ2-7	CASSFRDYIRGEQYF
TRBV18	TRBJ2-3	CASSLTSGGPFTDTQYF
TRBV5-1	TRBJ1-1	CASSPFRAGGTEAFF
TRBV23-1	TRBJ2-7	CASSLGGHSYEQYF
TRBV6-5	TRBJ2-1	CASSFTRNSDEQFF